Sequencing of this TCR beta chain was carried out in a study of blood T cell repertoires in COVID-19. Original handling: Reference gene primers were amplified, and this amplification served to estimate nucleated cell counts. Assay: immunoSEQ multiplex PCR; the TCRdb copy retains only in-frame clones and omits some. The V and J calls and the clone size are those of that table, but D and trimming were determined from the DNA. Here the sample spans about 86,000 clones, 80% to 90% being singletons. After removal of 4 bases from V and 1 base from J, the junction contained 6 bases not matched to a gene. CDR3 length equals 16 residues. Per the germline V gene, CDR1 is LGHDT and CDR2 is YNNKEL (reference sequence).

The chain joins TRBV3-1 (or the pseudogene TRBV3-2) to TRBJ2-7, with 11 nucleotides matching TRBD2. Material for sequencing was peripheral blood. This TCR was sampled from a human donor in a cohort sampled during active COVID-19. The CDR3 protein is CASSRGLAEFSYEQYF. The CDR3 DNA reads as TGTGCCAGCAGCCGGGGACTAGCGGAGTTTTCCTACGAGCAGTACTTC.